This T cell receptor (beta chain) stems from a study of cytomegalovirus exposure and HLA in healthy donors. Whole-study results and caveats: TCR beta sequences reportedly predicted most subjects' HLA-A and HLA-B alleles accurately. For presence/absence analyses, sequencing depth was assumed to be roughly uniform across donors.

The PCR made use of 60 Vbeta and 13 Jbeta primers. TCRdb's table, derived via immunoSEQ multiplex PCR, lists solely in-frame clones and lacks some. Among around 91,000 clones listed, 64% were seen once. Concerning this clone: Its antigen is currently unknown.

Germline values: CDR1 MNHEY, CDR2 SMNVEV (reference sequence). The CDR3 runs 14 residues. J was trimmed by 11 bases and V by 2 bases; bases with no gene match: 11. The TCR was taken from a man aged 60 to 75 in good health and CMV-seronegative. The V gene is TRBV27, the J gene TRBJ1-1; TRBD1 matches at 7 bases. Sequencing used PBMCs. The CDR3 sequence: CASSLRQGLAEAFF. The DNA for the CDR3 is TGTGCCAGCAGTTTACGACAGGGATTGGCGGAGGCTTTCTTT.